The 23 T cell receptor beta chains in this list originate from one sample, sequenced in a study of CD4 T cells in relation to SARS-CoV-2 and coronaviruses (dated by TCRdb to the early 2020s). The method was the immunoSEQ multiplex PCR assay. TCRdb re-hosts the immuneACCESS table, in-frame sequences only. Its copies lack some clones; in the studies checked, an unresolved V gene accounts for under half of them, and the cause for the rest is not known. This sample gives over 40,000 clones in total; over 75% of them show up just once. The ten top clones hold around 1.2% of the sample. Their antigen targets remain unknown. Material for sequencing was naive CD4+ T cells from PBMCs, cultured in vitro. The cell subset or site label, read with the paper, signifies: naive CD4+ T cells isolated by negative enrichment. Receptor source: an adult with COVID-19.

V and J are TRBV18 and TRBJ1-2; 8 bases fit TRBD1. This CDR3 contains 13 residues. V was clipped by 6 bases and J by 2 bases; unmatched bases: 2. Germline CDR1 is KGHSH and CDR2 is LQKENI. For the CDR3, the DNA is TGTGCCAGCTCGGGACAGGCAAACTATGGCTACACCTTC. It codes for CASSGQANYGYTF.

This chain joins TRBV12-3 or TRBV12-4 and TRBJ2-1, with TRBD2 matching 9 bases. Trimming cost V 5 bases and J 7 bases; bases outside gene matches: 3. The CDR3 runs 13 residues. The chain's CDR3 is CASSSGRKNEQFF. The CDR3 DNA follows: TGTGCCAGCAGTAGCGGGAGGAAGAATGAGCAGTTCTTC.

This rearrangement joins TRBV25-1 to TRBJ2-1; 8 bases are a match to TRBD2. This CDR3 is 16 amino acids long. Germline values: CDR1 MGHDK, CDR2 SYGVNS. V gave up 0 bases and J gave up 3 bases; unmatched junction bases: 4. CDR3 bases: TGTGCCAGCAGTGAATACCCTAGCGGGTTCTACAATGAGCAGTTCTTC. Translated: CASSEYPSGFYNEQFF.

The V gene is TRBV6-4, the J gene TRBJ1-3; no firm D call. V lost 2 bases, J lost 0 bases, and 5 bases lay in between. The germline V gene encodes CDR1 MRHNA and CDR2 SNTAGT. CDR3 length equals 14 residues. In DNA form, the CDR3 reads TGTGCCAGCAGTGACGATACCTCTGGAAACACCATATATTTT. Amino acid sequence: CASSDDTSGNTIYF.

The rearrangement uses TRBV11-2 and TRBJ2-7; D remains unclear. The CDR3 extends over 17 amino acids. The germline gives CDR1 SGHAT, CDR2 FQNNGV. The V end lost 4 bases, the J end lost 9 bases, and 28 bases lay between the germline ends. The CDR3 protein is CASSYALPSETGYVQYF. DNA of the CDR3: TGTGCCAGCAGCTACGCCCTGCCTAGTGAAACTGGCTATGTGCAGTACTTC.

This clone was observed once. V usage is TRBV30 and J usage is TRBJ1-1; D not resolved. This CDR3 comprises 15 residues. Germline V CDR1 and CDR2: GTSNPN, SVGIG (reference sequence). Trimming removed 7 bases at V and 1 base at J, with 19 bases between. CDR3 nucleotide sequence: TGTGCCTCAGTCCACCCGGGCAGTACGAACACTGAAGCTTTCTTT. This codes for CASVHPGSTNTEAFF.

The genes are TRBV5-8 and TRBJ2-1, with TRBD2 as a possible D gene (5 bases). The CDR3 runs 16 residues. Trimming took 6 bases from V and 0 from J, leaving 16 bases between them. The germline V gene encodes CDR1 SGHTS and CDR2 YDEGEE. CDR3 amino acids: CASILGGSHSYNEQFF. For the CDR3, the DNA is TGTGCCAGCATCCTCGGTGGGAGCCACTCCTACAATGAGCAGTTCTTC. Based on the CDR3 plus reference TRBV5-8 and TRBJ2-1, the full variable domain is EAGVTQSPTHLIKTRGQQATLRCSPISGHTSVYWYQQALGLGLQFLLWYDEGEERNRGNFPPRFSGRQFPNYSSELNVNALELEDSALYLCASILGGSHSYNEQFFGPGTRLTVL.

The CDR3 nucleotides read TGTGCCAGTAGTATAGGCGATGGACAGAACAACATTCAGTACTTC. Translation gives CASSIGDGQNNIQYF. The chain uses TRBV19 and TRBJ2-4, with D possibly being TRBD1 (6 bases). The V gene's germline CDR1 is LNHDA and CDR2 SQIVND (reference sequence). The CDR3 is 15 residues long. V shed 1 base and J shed 7 bases, with 14 bases lying between them. Using reference TRBV19 and TRBJ2-4 for the parts outside the CDR3, the full variable domain is DGGITQSPKYLFRKEGQNVTLSCEQNLNHDAMYWYRQDPGQGLRLIYYSQIVNDFQKGDIAEGYSVSREKKESFPLTVTSAQKNPTAFYLCASSIGDGQNNIQYFGAGTRLSVL.

The J gene is TRBJ2-5, the V gene TRBV4-3; 10 nucleotides line up with TRBD2. CDR3 length: 16 amino acids. Germline assignment: CDR1 LGHNA and CDR2 YSLEER. V shed 0 bases, J shed 5 bases, and the junction held 6 bases outside the gene matches. In DNA form, the CDR3 reads TGCGCCAGCAGCCAAGAGGAAGCGGGAGGGGAGGAGACCCAGTACTTC. It is translated as CASSQEEAGGEETQYF.

This clone was detected once. Here the CDR3 DNA reads TGCGCCAGCAGCCAAGGACTAGCGGGAGTACAAACCGGGGAGCTGTTTTTT. This translates into CASSQGLAGVQTGELFF. The J gene is TRBJ2-2, the V gene TRBV4-1; 12 bases fit TRBD2. Germline lookup yields CDR1 MGHRA and CDR2 YSYEKL. The CDR3 is made up of 17 amino acids. J gave up 5 bases and V 1 base, and 5 bases lay outside the gene matches.

The rearrangement joins TRBV7-2 to TRBJ2-6, with D uncertain. V lost 0 bases and J 2 bases, leaving 8 bases between the germline ends. This CDR3 has 16 residues. Germline V lookup: CDR1 SGHTA, CDR2 FQGNSA. The CDR3 DNA reads as TGTGCCAGCAGCTTAGCTTCTACAGCTGGGGCCAACGTCCTGACTTTC. Its translation is CASSLASTAGANVLTF.

This chain links TRBV6-5 with TRBJ2-7, with D uncertain. The CDR3 runs to 15 residues. V was trimmed by 6 bases and J by 0 bases, leaving 15 bases between them. Germline V gene data show CDR1 as MNHEY and CDR2 as SVGAGI. The CDR3 region has the DNA TGTGCCAGCAGCCCCCGGATTACAGCCTCCTACGAGCAGTACTTC. It specifies CASSPRITASYEQYF.

The rearrangement joins TRBV7-2 to TRBJ2-5, with D tentatively TRBD1 (6 bases). CDR1 and CDR2 from the germline V gene are SGHTA and FQGNSA. V dropped 3 bases and J dropped 3 bases, with 8 bases sitting between them. CDR3 length: 13 residues. The CDR3 sequence: CASSFYREETQYF. The CDR3 nucleotides are TGTGCCAGCAGCTTTTACAGGGAAGAGACCCAGTACTTC.

This chain uses TRBV5-4 with TRBJ2-7; possibly TRBD1 for D (5 bases). Trimming removed 5 bases from V and 2 bases from J, with 14 bases in between. This CDR3 has 14 residues. CDR1 is SGHNT, CDR2 YYREEE, per germline (reference sequence). The CDR3 bases are TGTGCCAGCAGGTCTGGGGCACAGGCCTACGAGCAGTACTTC. Its protein is CASRSGAQAYEQYF.

This sequence joins TRBV25-1 and TRBJ2-1; D gene unclear. V lost 2 bases and J 0 bases, leaving 11 bases between the germline ends. The CDR3 contains 16 residues. CDR1 MGHDK and CDR2 SYGVNS come from the germline V gene. CDR3 amino acids: CASSEGGPRSYNEQFF. In nucleotides, the CDR3 is TGTGCCAGCAGTGAAGGTGGGCCTCGCTCCTACAATGAGCAGTTCTTC.

This sequence joins TRBV5-1 and TRBJ2-5, with D perhaps matching TRBD2 (6 bases). Between the trimmed V and J ends, which lost 4 bases and 0 bases, there was a span of 13 bases. Germline CDR1 reads SGHRS; CDR2 reads YFSETQ. This CDR3 spans 15 amino acids. CDR3 DNA: TGCGCCAGCAGCCAGGAGGGCACAGACCAAGAGACCCAGTACTTC. Encoded protein: CASSQEGTDQETQYF.

The genes are TRBV2 and TRBJ2-1; D gene unclear. Trimming left V 8 bases short and J 0 bases short, with 11 bases between. The germline CDR1 and CDR2 sequences are SNHLY and FYNNEI. This CDR3 has 14 amino acids. CDR3 nucleotides: TGTGCCAGCTCGGGCGTTAGCTCCTACAATGAGCAGTTCTTC. This translates into CASSGVSSYNEQFF.

The gene calls are TRBV28 and TRBJ2-7; D may correspond to TRBD1 or TRBD2 (5 bases each). Deletions cut 3 bases from V and 6 bases from J, with 12 bases between. The CDR3 extends over 13 amino acids. Germline CDR1 is MDHEN and CDR2 is SYDVKM. The CDR3 loop reads CASSLRAGSEQYF. The CDR3 region has the DNA TGTGCCAGCAGTTTGAGGGCAGGGAGCGAGCAGTACTTC.

The chain couples TRBV28 to TRBJ2-5; D is unclear. This CDR3 is built from 16 residues. V was pared by 5 bases and J by 2 bases, with 18 bases between. CDR1 is MDHEN and CDR2 is SYDVKM in the germline V gene. In DNA form, the CDR3 reads TGTGCCAGCAGTCTCCCCCCGAACCAGATACAAGAGACCCAGTACTTC. Amino acid sequence: CASSLPPNQIQETQYF.

CDR3 protein: CASSPAGVAGTGELFF. The CDR3 DNA reads TGTGCCAGCAGCCCAGCGGGAGTAGCGGGGACCGGGGAGCTGTTTTTT. This chain connects TRBV7-6 to TRBJ2-2, with 8 bases matching TRBD2. The CDR3 loop spans 16 amino acids. Unmatched junction bases numbered 10, after V lost 5 bases and J lost 5 bases. CDR1 SGHVS and CDR2 FNYEAQ come from the germline V gene.

V and J are TRBV15 and TRBJ2-5; D assignment may be TRBD1 or TRBD2 (5 bases each). The CDR3 consists of 14 residues. The germline V gene encodes CDR1 LNHNV and CDR2 YYDKDF (reference sequence). V was shortened by 0 bases and J by 5 bases, with 10 bases between the two germline ends. The CDR3 DNA follows: TGTGCCACCAGCAGAGATCGGGGACCGGAGACCCAGTACTTC. This translates into CATSRDRGPETQYF.

To note about this clone: The junction departs from the called germline gene at one end, perhaps through a read error. Within the sample, other DNA sequences also encode this same CDR3. The chain couples TRBV5-1 to TRBJ2-1; 8 bases are a match to TRBD2. The CDR3 totals 16 residues. CDR1 and CDR2 (germline): SGHRS, YFSETQ. This CDR3 is CASSFWTSRVYNEQFF. The CDR3 nucleotides read TGCGCTAGCAGCTTTTGGACTAGCAGAGTCTACAATGAGCAGTTCTTC.

This clone showed up just once. The rearrangement uses TRBV7-2 and TRBJ2-5, with 8 nucleotides matching TRBD2. Trimming cost V 3 bases and J 5 bases; bases outside gene matches: 5. CDR3 length: 14 amino acids. Germline V lookup: CDR1 SGHTA, CDR2 FQGNSA. CDR3 nucleotide sequence: TGTGCCAGCAGCTTCCGGACTAGCCGGGAGACCCAGTACTTC. Translating gives CASSFRTSRETQYF.